This T cell receptor (beta chain) was captured in a study of glioma-infiltrating T cells after dendritic cell vaccination. Study context: Monocyte-derived dendritic cells, cultured 7 to 8 days with IL-4 and GM-CSF, were pulsed with autologous tumor lysate.

Stated time point: after dendritic cell vaccination, including at tumor progression/relapse. Isocitrate dehydrogenase mutation was absent in all glioblastoma patients. The immunoSEQ assay amplified TCRB CDR3 from up to roughly 2 ug DNA. Sequencing used immunoSEQ multiplex PCR; TCRdb keeps in-frame clones, though not all of them. The sample lists tens of thousands of clones, roughly four fifths occurring once. The CDR3 spans 15 residues. Looked up from germline, CDR1 is LNHDA and CDR2 is SQIVND (reference sequence). V lost 3 bases and J lost 4, with 15 bases in between. The V call is TRBV19, the J call TRBJ1-2, with TRBD1 as a possible D gene (6 bases). The sequence was obtained from a human donor with glioblastoma. Here the sequenced sample was blood, taken after dendritic cell vaccination. The CDR3 sequence is CASSMARGGTYGYTF. The CDR3 DNA is TGTGCCAGTAGTATGGCCAGGGGAGGGACCTATGGCTACACCTTC.